The clone carrying this T cell receptor (beta chain) showed up many times. Antigen unknown. The sample belongs to a study of identical twins. Overall study findings and caveats: A lower insertion count was a feature of abundant cord blood beta clonotypes, with no such feature in memory repertoires.

Using its own MiXCR run on the 5' RACE reads, TCRdb lists one record per CDR3 protein. The data show about 660,000 distinct CDR3 sequences, 8.5% to 9.5% seen once. V dropped 0 bases and J dropped 6; count of bases not matched to a gene: 8. Germline V lookup: CDR1 KGHDR, CDR2 SFDVKD. The CDR3 is made up of 17 amino acids. Healthy Caucasian donors formed the entire cohort. This same sample was also part of a study on yellow fever vaccine responses in identical twins.

The TCR sequence derives from a woman between 18 and 29 years old in good health. The chain couples TRBV24-1 to TRBJ2-2; 8 bases align to TRBD1. Sequencing was done on a sample of PBMCs. This CDR3 reads CATSDLPLGTGAGELFF. In DNA, the CDR3 is TGTGCCACCAGTGATTTGCCTTTAGGGACAGGTGCCGGGGAGCTGTTTTTT.